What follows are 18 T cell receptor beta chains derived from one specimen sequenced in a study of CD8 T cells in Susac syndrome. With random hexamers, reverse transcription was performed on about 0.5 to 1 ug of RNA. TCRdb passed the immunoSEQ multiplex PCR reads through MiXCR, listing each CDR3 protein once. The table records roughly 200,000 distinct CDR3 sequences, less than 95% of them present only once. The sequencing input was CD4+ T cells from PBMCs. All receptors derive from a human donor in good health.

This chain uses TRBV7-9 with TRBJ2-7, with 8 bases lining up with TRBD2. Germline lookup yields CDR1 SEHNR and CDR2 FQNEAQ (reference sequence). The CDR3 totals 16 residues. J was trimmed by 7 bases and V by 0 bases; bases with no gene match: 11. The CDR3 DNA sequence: TGTGCCAGCAGCTTAGCCCGGGGTAGCGGGAAGGGTGAGCAGTACTTC. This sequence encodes CASSLARGSGKGEQYF.

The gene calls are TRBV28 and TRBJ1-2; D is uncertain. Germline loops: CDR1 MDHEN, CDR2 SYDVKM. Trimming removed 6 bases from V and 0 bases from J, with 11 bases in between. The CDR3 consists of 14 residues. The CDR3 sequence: CASSRTLPNYGYTF. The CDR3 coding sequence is TGTGCCAGCAGCCGGACCCTACCTAACTATGGCTACACCTTC.

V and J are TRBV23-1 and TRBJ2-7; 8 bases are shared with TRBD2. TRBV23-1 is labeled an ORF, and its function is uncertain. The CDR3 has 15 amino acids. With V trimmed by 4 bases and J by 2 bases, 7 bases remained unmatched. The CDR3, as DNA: TGCGCCAGCAGTCGAGGCCGGGAGGGAACCTACGAGCAGTACTTC. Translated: CASSRGREGTYEQYF.

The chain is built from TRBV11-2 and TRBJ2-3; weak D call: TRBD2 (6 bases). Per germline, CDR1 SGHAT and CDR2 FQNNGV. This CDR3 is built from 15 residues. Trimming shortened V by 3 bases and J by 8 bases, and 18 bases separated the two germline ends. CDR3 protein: CASSLTTALGGTQYF. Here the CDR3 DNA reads TGTGCCAGCAGCTTGACGACGGCCCTCGGGGGTACGCAGTATTTT.

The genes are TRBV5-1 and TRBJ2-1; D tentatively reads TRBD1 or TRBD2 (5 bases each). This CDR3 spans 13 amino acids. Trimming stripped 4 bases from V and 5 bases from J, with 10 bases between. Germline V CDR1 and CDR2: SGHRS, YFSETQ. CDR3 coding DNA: TGCGCCAGCAGCGGGGACCGGAACAATGAGCAGTTCTTC. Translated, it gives CASSGDRNNEQFF.

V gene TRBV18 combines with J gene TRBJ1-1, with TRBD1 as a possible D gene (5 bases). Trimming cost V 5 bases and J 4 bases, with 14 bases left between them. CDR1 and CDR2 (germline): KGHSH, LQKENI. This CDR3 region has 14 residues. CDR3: CASSTPGLATEAFF. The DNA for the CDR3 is TGTGCCAGCTCAACTCCGGGGCTGGCCACTGAAGCTTTCTTT.

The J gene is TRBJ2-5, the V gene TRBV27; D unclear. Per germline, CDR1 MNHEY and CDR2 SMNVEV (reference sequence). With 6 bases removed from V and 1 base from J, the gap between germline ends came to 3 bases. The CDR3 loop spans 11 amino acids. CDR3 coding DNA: TGTGCCAGCAGACGCCAAGAGACCCAGTACTTC. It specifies CASRRQETQYF.

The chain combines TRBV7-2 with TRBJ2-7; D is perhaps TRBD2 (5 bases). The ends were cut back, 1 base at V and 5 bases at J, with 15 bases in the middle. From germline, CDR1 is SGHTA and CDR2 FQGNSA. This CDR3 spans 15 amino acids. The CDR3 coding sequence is TGTGCCAGCAGCTTAGGGGCCGGGATTAGGCACGAGCAGTACTTC. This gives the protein CASSLGAGIRHEQYF.

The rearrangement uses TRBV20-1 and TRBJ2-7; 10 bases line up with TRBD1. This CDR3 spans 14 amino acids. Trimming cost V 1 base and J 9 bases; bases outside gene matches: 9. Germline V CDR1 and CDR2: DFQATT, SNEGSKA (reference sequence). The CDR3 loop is CSARVMRQGAGQYF. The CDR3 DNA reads TGCAGTGCTAGAGTCATGAGACAGGGGGCCGGGCAGTACTTC.

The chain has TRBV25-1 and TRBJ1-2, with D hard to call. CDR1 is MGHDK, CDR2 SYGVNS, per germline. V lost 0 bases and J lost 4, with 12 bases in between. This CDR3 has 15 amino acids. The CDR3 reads CASSEYISGGYGYTF. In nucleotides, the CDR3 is TGTGCCAGCAGTGAATATATTTCGGGTGGCTATGGCTACACCTTC.

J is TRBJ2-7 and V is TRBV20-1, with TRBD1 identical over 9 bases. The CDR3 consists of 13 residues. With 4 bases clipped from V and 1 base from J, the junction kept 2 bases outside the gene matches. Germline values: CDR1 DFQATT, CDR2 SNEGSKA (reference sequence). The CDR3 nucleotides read TGCAGTGCTACGGACAGGGGTTCCTACGAGCAGTACTTC. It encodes CSATDRGSYEQYF.

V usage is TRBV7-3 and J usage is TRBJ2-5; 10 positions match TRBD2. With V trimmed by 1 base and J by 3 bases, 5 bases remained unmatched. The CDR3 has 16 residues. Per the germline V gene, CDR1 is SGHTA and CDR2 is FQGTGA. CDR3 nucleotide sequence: TGTGCCAGCAGCTTAATGCCAGCGGGAGGGGAAGAGACCCAGTACTTC. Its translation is CASSLMPAGGEETQYF.

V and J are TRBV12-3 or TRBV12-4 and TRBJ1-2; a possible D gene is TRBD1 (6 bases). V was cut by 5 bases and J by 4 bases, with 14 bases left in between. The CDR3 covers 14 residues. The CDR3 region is CASSGGSRGYGYTF. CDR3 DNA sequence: TGTGCCAGCAGTGGGGGCTCGCGGGGCTATGGCTACACCTTC.

The CDR3 DNA is TGCAGTGCTCCCAGGGAGGGAAGCAATCAGCCCCAGCATTTT. It codes for CSAPREGSNQPQHF. This chain connects TRBV20-1 to TRBJ1-5, with D possibly being TRBD1 (5 bases). The V end was cut by 5 bases, the J end by 1 base, with 12 bases between. CDR3 length: 14 amino acids. Per germline, CDR1 DFQATT and CDR2 SNEGSKA (reference sequence).

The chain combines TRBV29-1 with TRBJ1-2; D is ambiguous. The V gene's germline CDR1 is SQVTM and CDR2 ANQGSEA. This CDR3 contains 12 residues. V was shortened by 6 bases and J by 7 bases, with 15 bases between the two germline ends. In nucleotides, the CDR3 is TGCAGCGTCCCGGACGGCTATAGTGGCTACACCTTC. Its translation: CSVPDGYSGYTF.

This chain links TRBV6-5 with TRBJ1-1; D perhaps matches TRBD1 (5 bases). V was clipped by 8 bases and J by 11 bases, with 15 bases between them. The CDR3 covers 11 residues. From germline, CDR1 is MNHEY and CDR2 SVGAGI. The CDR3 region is CASVNLGRAFF. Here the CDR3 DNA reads TGTGCCAGCGTAAACCTGGGACGTGCTTTCTTT.

DNA of the CDR3: TGTGCCTGGAGTGTATTACAGGCCCCCGGCAGGGTGGGATACAATGAGCAGTTCTTC. Its protein is CAWSVLQAPGRVGYNEQFF. The gene calls are TRBV30 and TRBJ2-1, with a possible D match to TRBD1 (5 bases). This CDR3 comprises 19 residues. The ends were cut back, 0 bases at V and 4 bases at J, with 25 bases in the middle. Germline CDR1 and CDR2: GTSNPN and SVGIG (reference sequence).

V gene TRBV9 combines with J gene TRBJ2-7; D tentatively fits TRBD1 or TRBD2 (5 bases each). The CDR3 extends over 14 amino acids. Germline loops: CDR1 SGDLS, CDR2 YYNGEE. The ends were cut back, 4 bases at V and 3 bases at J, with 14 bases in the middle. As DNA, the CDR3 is TGTGCCAGCAGCCTCCGGGACGTCAACTACGAGCAGTACTTC. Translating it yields CASSLRDVNYEQYF.